These T cell receptor beta chains were read from a single sample in a study of cytomegalovirus exposure and HLA in healthy donors. Clones were sequenced by immunoSEQ multiplex PCR, and TCRdb holds only the in-frame ones, with some missing. Of tens of thousands of clones listed, approximately 84% are singletons. The sample was PBMCs. These TCRs come from a woman in her fifties or sixties in good health and CMV-seronegative. The CDR3 runs from the conserved cysteine through the conserved F or W. Fields, in order: D gene, J gene, clone size, V gene, CDR3 protein, CDR3 DNA. The D gene is left open where the match is weak. Expanded clones get a size class; other rows say once, few or many, or leave the size out.

. TRBJ2-2 few TRBV5-1 CASSLGGNTGELFF TGCGCCAGCAGCTTGGGCGGTAACACCGGGGAGCTGTTTTTT
. TRBJ1-3 . TRBV2 CASRAGSLGNTIYF TGTGCCAGCAGGGCAGGGTCGTTGGGAAACACCATATATTTT
TRBD1 TRBJ2-1 . TRBV2 CASSPGQGASVAYNEQFF TGTGCCAGCAGCCCGGGACAGGGGGCATCGGTTGCCTACAATGAGCAGTTCTTC
. TRBJ2-5 once TRBV15 CATSSVRGQAETQYF TGTGCCACCAGCAGTGTCAGGGGCCAGGCAGAGACCCAGTACTTC
. TRBJ1-1 once TRBV25-1 CASSAITGTEAFF TGTGCCAGCAGTGCCATCACCGGGACAGAAGCTTTCTTT
TRBD2 TRBJ2-7 . TRBV5-1 CASSLRTGLAEIYYEQYF TGCGCCAGCAGCTTGAGGACAGGACTAGCGGAGATTTACTACGAGCAGTACTTC
. TRBJ1-6 . TRBV5-4 CASSLGVDSPLHF TGTGCCAGCAGCTTAGGGGTTGATTCACCCCTCCACTTT
. TRBJ1-2 . TRBV27 CASSSLAGGLLGYTF TGTGCCAGCAGTTCATTGGCGGGGGGCCTGCTGGGCTACACCTTC
TRBD1 TRBJ2-1 . TRBV9 CASSVSGGTYNEQFF TGTGCCAGCAGCGTATCAGGGGGCACCTACAATGAGCAGTTCTTC
TRBD1 TRBJ1-1 . TRBV5-6 CASTLRGPTEAFF TGTGCCAGCACCCTGAGGGGGCCCACTGAAGCTTTCTTT
. TRBJ1-1 . TRBV7-9 CASSSLNDMPRGTEAFF TGTGCCAGCAGCTCCTTAAACGACATGCCGAGGGGGACTGAAGCTTTCTTT
TRBD1 TRBJ2-7 . TRBV19 CASSIGQGGSYEQYF TGTGCCAGTAGTATAGGACAGGGGGGTTCCTACGAGCAGTACTTC
TRBD1 TRBJ1-4 . TRBV7-2 CASSWAPGQGNEKLFF TGTGCCAGCAGCTGGGCCCCGGGACAGGGAAATGAAAAACTGTTTTTT
. TRBJ1-2 . TRBV4-3 CASSQEPGSNYGYTF TGCGCCAGCAGCCAAGAACCAGGGTCAAACTATGGCTACACCTTC
TRBD1 TRBJ2-3 . TRBV4-2 CASSQQADQGAPDTQYF TGTGCCAGCAGCCAACAAGCGGATCAGGGGGCCCCAGATACGCAGTATTTT
TRBD1 TRBJ1-5 . TRBV7-9 CASSPGTGGSYSNQPQHF TGTGCCAGCAGCCCAGGGACAGGGGGCTCCTATAGCAATCAGCCCCAGCATTTT
. TRBJ1-5 . TRBV9 CASSRTGNSDSNQPQHF TGTGCCAGCAGCCGGACGGGGAATTCAGATAGCAATCAGCCCCAGCATTTT
TRBD1 TRBJ2-2 . TRBV7-3 CASSSGQFPGELFF TGTGCCAGCAGCTCGGGACAGTTCCCCGGGGAGCTGTTTTTT
TRBD2 TRBJ2-3 . TRBV2 CASRETSPSTDTQYF TGTGCCAGCAGAGAGACTAGCCCCAGCACAGATACGCAGTATTTT
. TRBJ1-2 . TRBV5-6 CASSLGSLVYGYTF TGTGCCAGCAGCTTGGGCAGTCTTGTCTATGGCTACACCTTC
. TRBJ1-5 . TRBV28 CASSLGVDQPQHF TGTGCCAGCAGTTTGGGAGTGGATCAGCCCCAGCATTTT
TRBD2 TRBJ2-7 . TRBV6-5 CASSTGLVYEQYF TGTGCCAGCAGTACAGGACTAGTATACGAGCAGTACTTC